One and the same sample provided the 2 T cell receptor beta chains below, sequenced in a study of T cells expressing NK-cell markers. Reanalyzing the 5' RACE reads, TCRdb keeps one entry per CDR3 protein, without DNA. Its clone listing holds some 450,000 distinct CDR3 sequences. The specimen was blood T cells: a sorted CD56 or NKG2C T cell subset, CD4+ or CD8+ T cells, or bulk PBMC T cells (not recorded which). The receptors come from a woman between 18 and 70 years old in good health.

The J gene is TRBJ2-1, the V gene TRBV7-2; TCRdb returns TRBD2, unconfirmable since there is no DNA. The CDR3 loop spans 15 amino acids. Per germline, CDR1 SGHTA and CDR2 FQGNSA. This chain's CDR3 is CASSRYQATGNEQFF.

The chain couples TRBV15 to TRBJ2-7; TCRdb lists TRBD2, though no DNA is available to test this call. CDR1 LNHNV and CDR2 YYDKDF come from the germline V gene (reference sequence). This CDR3 has 15 residues. The CDR3: CATSRGVAGNHEQYF.